One T cell receptor (beta chain) is described in this entry. This record comes from a study of blood T cells in healthy people across ages. Using a J-beta primer mix together with a sample-barcoded 5' primer, a second PCR was run for roughly 6 to 12 cycles. TCRdb reprocessed the 5' RACE reads via MiXCR and lists one record per CDR3 protein. The profile shows around 780,000 distinct CDR3 sequences, around 50% of them singletons. Isolation of PBMCs gave at least 6 million cells per sample. The sequence derives from a man in his forties in good health. The sequencing sample was made of blood.

The CDR3 region has the DNA TGCAGTGCCGCCCTCGCAGATACGCAGTATTTT. As protein: CSAALADTQYF. The chain couples TRBV20-1 to TRBJ2-3; D call uncertain. Trimming took 6 bases from V and 4 from J, leaving 8 bases between them. The V gene's germline CDR1 is DFQATT and CDR2 SNEGSKA (reference sequence). This CDR3 comprises 11 residues.